These 32 T cell receptor beta chains came from one sample sequenced in a study of OX40 agonist ivuxolimab in advanced cancers. This table comes from immunoSEQ multiplex PCR, and its TCRdb copy is limited to in-frame clones, with some not included. The sample contains some 74,000 clones, approximately 86% of which appear only once. The specimen was CD4+ or CD8+ T cells sorted from blood, collected in a trial of the OX40 agonist ivuxolimab. These receptors were obtained from an adult with an advanced solid tumor such as melanoma, head and neck, liver or kidney cancer.

This sequence joins TRBV27 and TRBJ2-2, with D uncertain. The CDR3 contains 13 residues. The V gene's germline CDR1 is MNHEY and CDR2 SMNVEV (reference sequence). The V end was cut by 5 bases, the J end by 4 bases, with 8 bases between. This CDR3 is CASSPQTTGELFF. The CDR3 DNA reads TGTGCCAGCAGTCCCCAGACCACCGGGGAGCTGTTTTTT.

The V gene is TRBV28, the J gene TRBJ1-2; the match to TRBD1 covers 7 bases. The V and J ends lost 3 bases and 3 bases, in that order; junction bases with no gene match: 4. This CDR3 is built from 14 residues. Germline assignment: CDR1 MDHEN and CDR2 SYDVKM. The CDR3 nucleotides are TGTGCCAGCAGTTTGGGACAGTTATACTATGGCTACACCTTC. This codes for CASSLGQLYYGYTF.

This clone was seen a few times. V is TRBV27 and J is TRBJ1-2; no firm D call. V dropped 5 bases and J dropped 8 bases, with 15 bases sitting between them. Looked up from germline, CDR1 is MNHEY and CDR2 is SMNVEV (reference sequence). The length of the CDR3 is 13 residues. The CDR3 coding sequence is TGTGCCAGCAGTCCCCGCGCCCCAGCCGGCTACACCTTC. Protein: CASSPRAPAGYTF.

As to this clone: The junction does not match germline at one end; this may be a read error. The chain uses TRBV13 and TRBJ1-1, with 7 bases fitting TRBD1. CDR1 is PRHDT, CDR2 FYEKMQ, per germline (reference sequence). This CDR3 comprises 14 residues. The CDR3 region has the DNA TGTGCCAGCAGCATAGGGACAGAGAACACTGAAGCTTTCTTT. This encodes CASSIGTENTEAFF.

This clone was recorded once. V gene TRBV11-2 combines with J gene TRBJ2-3, with D possibly matching TRBD2 (5 bases). V was cut by 0 bases and J by 2 bases, with 12 bases left in between. The CDR3 has 16 amino acids. The V gene's germline CDR1 is SGHAT and CDR2 FQNNGV. The CDR3 DNA is TGTGCCAGCAGCTTAGATCCCGGGGATTTCACAGATACGCAGTATTTT. Amino acids: CASSLDPGDFTDTQYF.

V gene TRBV25-1 combines with J gene TRBJ2-5; D gene uncertain. Trimming shortened V by 1 base and J by 2 bases, and 17 bases separated the two germline ends. The germline CDR1 and CDR2 sequences are MGHDK and SYGVNS. This CDR3 has 17 residues. CDR3 sequence reads: CASSESKALRLQETQYF. CDR3 bases: TGTGCCAGCAGTGAATCAAAGGCGCTGCGGTTACAAGAGACCCAGTACTTC.

V usage is TRBV5-6 and J usage is TRBJ2-6, with 8 bases aligning to TRBD1. Germline values: CDR1 SGHDT, CDR2 YYEEEE. The CDR3 is made up of 17 amino acids. V lost 1 base, J lost 4 bases, and 7 bases stayed unmatched. The CDR3 nucleotides read TGTGCCAGCAGCTTGACCCCGACAGGGGCAGGGGCCAACGTCCTGACTTTC. Translated: CASSLTPTGAGANVLTF.

CDR3: CASSFSVGSYEQYF. Written as DNA, the CDR3 is TGTGCCAGCAGCTTTTCAGTTGGGTCCTACGAGCAGTACTTC. The chain couples TRBV11-2 to TRBJ2-7, with D unclear. The CDR3 covers 14 residues. Per germline, CDR1 SGHAT and CDR2 FQNNGV. V lost 3 bases, J lost 1 base, and 10 bases lay in between.

CDR3 sequence reads: CASDVGGAQETQYF. The CDR3, as DNA: TGTGCCAGTGACGTTGGCGGAGCCCAAGAGACCCAGTACTTC. V is TRBV28 and J is TRBJ2-5; D gene ambiguous. V lost 9 bases and J lost 1, with 15 bases in between. The CDR3 has 14 amino acids. CDR1 is MDHEN and CDR2 is SYDVKM in the germline V gene.

The rearrangement uses TRBV19 and TRBJ2-1, with a possible D match to TRBD2 (5 bases). Between the trimmed V and J ends, which lost 6 bases and 0 bases, there was a span of 9 bases. CDR3 length equals 14 residues. The germline V gene encodes CDR1 LNHDA and CDR2 SQIVND (reference sequence). As DNA, the CDR3 is TGTGCCAGTAGGCCGGGATACTCCTACAATGAGCAGTTCTTC. Its translation is CASRPGYSYNEQFF.

The CDR3 coding sequence is TGTGCCAGCAGTATACAGGGGGGCGAGCAGTACTTC. The encoded protein is CASSIQGGEQYF. The chain is built from TRBV6-5 and TRBJ2-5; 8 nucleotides match TRBD1. The J call could be wrong; TRBJ2-7 is a better fit for the DNA end. Germline loops: CDR1 MNHEY, CDR2 SVGAGI. The CDR3 consists of 12 residues.

V is TRBV28 and J is TRBJ2-7, with TRBD2 matching 10 bases. Trimming took 5 bases from V and 3 from J; bases not matched to a gene: 4. CDR3 length: 14 amino acids. CDR1 and CDR2 from the germline V gene are MDHEN and SYDVKM. The DNA of the CDR3 is TGTGCCAGCAGTGTGCTAGCGGGGGACTACGAGCAGTACTTC. It encodes CASSVLAGDYEQYF.

The rearrangement joins TRBV5-1 to TRBJ2-1, with D tentatively TRBD2 (7 bases). CDR1 is SGHRS and CDR2 is YFSETQ in the germline V gene. CDR3 length: 15 amino acids. The germline V and J ends were trimmed by 0 bases and 7 bases, with 14 bases remaining between them. The CDR3 loop reads CASSLAVGGGNEQFF. Written as DNA, the CDR3 is TGCGCCAGCAGCTTGGCCGTAGGGGGAGGGAATGAGCAGTTCTTC.

The genes are TRBV7-2 and TRBJ2-2, with D possibly matching TRBD1 (6 bases). The V gene's germline CDR1 is SGHTA and CDR2 FQGNSA. The CDR3 contains 14 residues. Trimming shortened V by 8 bases and J by 2 bases, and 12 bases separated the two germline ends. DNA of the CDR3: TGTGCCAGCGGCAGGGGCTTCAACACCGGGGAGCTGTTTTTT. Protein sequence: CASGRGFNTGELFF. The full variable domain, completed using reference TRBV7-2 and TRBJ2-2, is GAGVSQSPSNKVTEKGKDVELRCDPISGHTALYWYRQSLGQGLEFLIYFQGNSAPDKSGLPSDRFSAERTGGSVSTLTIQRTQQEDSAVYLCASGRGFNTGELFFGEGSRLTVL.

J is TRBJ1-1 and V is TRBV7-9; no firm D call. Germline values: CDR1 SEHNR, CDR2 FQNEAQ (reference sequence). This CDR3 region has 13 residues. V was pared by 6 bases and J by 0 bases, with 8 bases between. CDR3 nucleotides: TGTGCCAGCAGTAAGAAAATGAACACTGAAGCTTTCTTT. Its translation: CASSKKMNTEAFF.

The rearrangement joins TRBV4-3 to TRBJ2-3; TRBD2 agrees at 9 bases. The germline V gene has CDR1 LGHNA and CDR2 YSLEER. Trimming took 3 bases from V and 3 from J; bases not matched to a gene: 10. The CDR3 runs 17 residues. The CDR3 sequence: CASSHSTLAGRTDTQYF. CDR3 coding DNA: TGCGCCAGCAGCCATTCCACTCTAGCGGGAAGAACAGATACGCAGTATTTT.

This clone was seen once. The chain joins TRBV6-4 to TRBJ2-3; 8 bases agree with TRBD1. Trimming took 6 bases from V and 1 from J; bases not matched to a gene: 9. The CDR3 totals 16 residues. Germline loops: CDR1 MRHNA, CDR2 SNTAGT. CDR3 sequence reads: CASSESRGQGTDTQYF. The CDR3 DNA reads TGTGCCAGCAGCGAAAGCCGGGGACAGGGCACAGATACGCAGTATTTT.

The gene calls are TRBV9 and TRBJ1-5; D possibly corresponds to TRBD1 (5 bases). V lost 3 bases and J lost 4, with 20 bases in between. Germline assignment: CDR1 SGDLS and CDR2 YYNGEE. The CDR3 runs 17 residues. CDR3 coding DNA: TGTGCCAGCAGCGGTAGCCGGGACGCCTCTCCAAATCAGCCCCAGCATTTT. It yields the protein CASSGSRDASPNQPQHF.

Concerning this clone itself: The DNA is left out, because the CDR3 cannot be placed on it with certainty; the CDR3 is given as TCRdb lists it. This rearrangement joins TRBV15 to TRBJ1-3; the listed D gene, TRBD1, was not tested against the DNA. Termini included, the CDR3 measures 12 amino acids. Germline values: CDR1 LNHNV, CDR2 YYDKDF (reference sequence). CDR3 residues: CATSRDWGTGNF.

This clone occurred once. The chain joins TRBV10-3 to TRBJ2-2; D is unclear. The CDR3 sequence is 11 residues long. V was cut by 6 bases and J by 5 bases, with 4 bases left in between. Germline assignment: CDR1 ENHRY and CDR2 SYGVKD. In nucleotides, the CDR3 is TGTGCCATCAGGGAGACCGGGGAGCTGTTTTTT. This codes for CAIRETGELFF.

In its sample, this clone was seen once. This chain uses TRBV5-1 with TRBJ2-3; the match to TRBD2 covers 9 bases. In germline, CDR1 is SGHRS, CDR2 YFSETQ. The CDR3 spans 17 residues. The ends lost 4 bases at V and 2 bases at J; junction bases unmatched: 11. DNA of the CDR3: TGCGCCAGCAGCGAGGGCCCTAGCGGGGCCTCCACAGATACGCAGTATTTT. This translates into CASSEGPSGASTDTQYF.

The chain joins TRBV7-9 to TRBJ1-6; tentative D call: TRBD1 (5 bases). Germline lookup yields CDR1 SEHNR and CDR2 FQNEAQ (reference sequence). CDR3 size: 16 residues. Trimming pared 5 bases from V and 8 bases from J, leaving 19 bases between. Written as DNA, the CDR3 is TGTGCCAGCAGCCGAAACGGGGGGGACTACGATTCACCCCTCCACTTT. Its translation is CASSRNGGDYDSPLHF. The full variable domain, rest sourced from reference TRBV7-9 and TRBJ1-6, is DTGVSQNPRHKITKRGQNVTFRCDPISEHNRLYWYRQTLGQGPEFLTYFQNEAQLEKSRLLSDRFSAERPKGSFSTLEIQRTEQGDSAMYLCASSRNGGDYDSPLHFGNGTRLTVT.

The rearrangement links TRBV7-6 to TRBJ1-6; a possible D gene is TRBD1 (6 bases). The V end was cut by 5 bases, the J end by 10 bases, with 15 bases between. Per the germline V gene, CDR1 is SGHVS and CDR2 is FNYEAQ. The CDR3 loop spans 14 amino acids. The DNA for the CDR3 is TGTGCCAGCAGCCGCGCGGGGGCCAGATCACCCCTCCACTTT. This sequence encodes CASSRAGARSPLHF.

This rearrangement joins TRBV7-3 to TRBJ1-1; D unresolved. Germline CDR1 is SGHTA and CDR2 is FQGTGA. With 5 bases removed from V and 11 bases from J, the gap between germline ends came to 18 bases. The CDR3 extends over 13 amino acids. The CDR3 region is CASSPSAGATAFF. CDR3 nucleotide sequence: TGTGCCAGCAGCCCTAGCGCGGGCGCGACGGCTTTCTTT.

This clone appeared many times. The chain has TRBV28 and TRBJ2-7, with 7 bases lining up with TRBD2. Germline lookup yields CDR1 MDHEN and CDR2 SYDVKM. The V and J ends lost 3 bases and 2 bases, in that order; junction bases with no gene match: 7. The CDR3 is made up of 15 amino acids. As DNA, the CDR3 is TGTGCCAGCAGTTTGGGGGGGACGGTCGCCTACGAGCAGTACTTC. Encoded protein: CASSLGGTVAYEQYF.

This clone has only a few counts. The V and J genes are TRBV5-1 and TRBJ2-2, with D possibly TRBD2 on 5 matching bases. The CDR3 covers 13 residues. Germline V lookup: CDR1 SGHRS, CDR2 YFSETQ. V was clipped by 5 bases and J by 7 bases, with 12 bases between them. As DNA, the CDR3 is TGCGCCAGCAGTCCGGCGGGTTACGGGGAGCTGTTTTTT. It specifies CASSPAGYGELFF.

This clone was recorded once. The chain carries TRBV7-2 and TRBJ2-7; TRBD2 agrees at 7 bases. Per the germline V gene, CDR1 is SGHTA and CDR2 is FQGNSA. The V and J ends lost 5 bases and 6 bases, in that order; junction bases with no gene match: 13. The CDR3 covers 15 residues. The CDR3 is CASSIGIWGGIEQYF. CDR3 DNA sequence: TGTGCCAGCAGCATCGGGATCTGGGGGGGGATCGAGCAGTACTTC.

About this clone itself: Other DNA variants within this sample encode the same CDR3. The CDR3 DNA follows: TGTGCCAGCAGCGCCGAGGGAAATGAGCAGTTCTTC. It codes for CASSAEGNEQFF. The chain uses TRBV9 and TRBJ2-1, with a weak D call TRBD2 (5 bases). The CDR3 loop spans 12 amino acids. Trimming cost V 3 bases and J 7 bases, with 8 bases left between them. Germline V gene lookup returns CDR1 SGDLS and CDR2 YYNGEE.

The chain employs TRBV6-1 and TRBJ1-1; possibly TRBD1 for D (6 bases). Germline assignment: CDR1 MNHNS and CDR2 SASEGT. V was cut by 1 base and J by 11 bases, with 11 bases left in between. This CDR3 region has 12 residues. CDR3 bases: TGTGCCAGCAGTGAAGTGGACAGCCGGGCTTTCTTT. Its translation: CASSEVDSRAFF.

The chain couples TRBV7-9 to TRBJ2-1; TRBD1 matches 9 bases. V lost 3 bases to trimming and J lost 1 base; unmatched junction nucleotides: 1. The CDR3 runs 15 residues. CDR1 is SEHNR, CDR2 FQNEAQ, per germline (reference sequence). For the CDR3, the DNA is TGTGCCAGCAGCTTTGGGACAGGGTCCTACAATGAGCAGTTCTTC. The encoded protein is CASSFGTGSYNEQFF.

This sequence joins TRBV19 and TRBJ2-3; 7 bases line up with TRBD1. CDR1 and CDR2 (germline): LNHDA, SQIVND (reference sequence). This CDR3 comprises 14 residues. V was pared by 4 bases and J by 6 bases, with 7 bases of the junction left unmatched. DNA for the CDR3: TGTGCCAGTAGTACGACAGGGTTCGCGGATACGCAGTATTTT. Its translation: CASSTTGFADTQYF.

This CDR3 is CASSSTDLSSYNSPLHF. Here the CDR3 DNA reads TGTGCCAGCAGTTCCACAGACCTAAGCTCCTATAATTCACCCCTCCACTTT. The chain carries TRBV28 and TRBJ1-6; D not certain. The CDR3 spans 17 residues. CDR1 MDHEN and CDR2 SYDVKM come from the germline V gene. Trimming shortened V by 4 bases and J by 0 bases, and 13 bases separated the two germline ends.